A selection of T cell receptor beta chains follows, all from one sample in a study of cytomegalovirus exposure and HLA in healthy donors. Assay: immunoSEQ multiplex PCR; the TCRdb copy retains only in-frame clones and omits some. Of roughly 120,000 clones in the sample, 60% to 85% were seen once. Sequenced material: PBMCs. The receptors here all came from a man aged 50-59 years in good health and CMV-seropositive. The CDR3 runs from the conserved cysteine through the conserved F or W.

CASSWDRLSNQPQHF	TRBV6-1	TRBJ1-5
CATRGGSNQPQHF	TRBV6-5	TRBJ1-5
CASSDGGSGYNEQFF	TRBV10-1	TRBJ2-1
CASSPWTGGGNQPQHF	TRBV4-1	TRBJ1-5
CASSLEDGISYGYTF	TRBV7-9	TRBJ1-2
CASTWGQGTGELFF	TRBV27	TRBJ2-2
CASSIETAYEQYF	TRBV19	TRBJ2-7
CASSLRLAGNNEQYF	TRBV7-2	TRBJ2-7
CASSEATYGYTF	TRBV6-5	TRBJ1-2
CASRSTGGQPQHF	TRBV6-5	TRBJ1-5
CASSLVGASDTQYF	TRBV5-4	TRBJ2-3
CATSVNTYSPLHF	TRBV27	TRBJ1-6
CASSSSQGVYNSPLHF	TRBV5-4	TRBJ1-6
CASSLGQSNQPQHF	TRBV5-1	TRBJ1-5
CASSLSGQGVSYEQYF	TRBV4-1	TRBJ2-7
CASSPYGQGGATNEKLFF	TRBV18	TRBJ1-4
CASSPTGTSGYEQYF	TRBV7-2	TRBJ2-7